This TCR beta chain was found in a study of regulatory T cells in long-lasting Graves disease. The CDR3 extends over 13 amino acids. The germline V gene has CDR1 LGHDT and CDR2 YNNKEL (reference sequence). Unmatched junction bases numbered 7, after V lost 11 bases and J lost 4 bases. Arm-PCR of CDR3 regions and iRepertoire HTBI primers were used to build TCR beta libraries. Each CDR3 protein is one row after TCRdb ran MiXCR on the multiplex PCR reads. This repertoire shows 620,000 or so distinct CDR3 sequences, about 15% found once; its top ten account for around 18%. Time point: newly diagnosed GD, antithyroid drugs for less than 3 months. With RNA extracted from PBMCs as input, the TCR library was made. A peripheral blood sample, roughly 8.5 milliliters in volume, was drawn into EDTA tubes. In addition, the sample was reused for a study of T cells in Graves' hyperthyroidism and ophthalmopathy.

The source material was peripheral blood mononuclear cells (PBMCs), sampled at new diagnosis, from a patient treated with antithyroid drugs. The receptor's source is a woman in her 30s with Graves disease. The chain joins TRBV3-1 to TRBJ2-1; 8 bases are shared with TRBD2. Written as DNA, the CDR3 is TGTGCCTGCGGGCTAGCGGGTTACAATGAGCAGTTCTTC. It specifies CACGLAGYNEQFF.